The 18 T cell receptor beta chains below were found in one sample sequenced in a study of cytomegalovirus exposure and HLA in healthy donors. This PCR relied on a set of 60 Vbeta primers and 13 Jbeta primers. Libraries were prepared by immunoSEQ multiplex PCR; TCRdb keeps only in-frame clonotypes and omits some of them. This table has 99,000 or so clones, about 15% appearing once. The sample was PBMCs. Every receptor here comes from a female donor in good health and CMV-seronegative.

The rearrangement links TRBV5-8 to TRBJ1-3; unclear D gene. CDR1 is SGHTS, CDR2 YDEGEE, per germline. CDR3 size: 12 residues. V was shortened by 2 bases and J by 3 bases, with 3 bases between the two germline ends. CDR3 residues: CASSFNGNTIYF. The CDR3 DNA sequence: TGTGCCAGCAGCTTTAATGGAAACACCATATATTTT.

This clone has just a few counts. This chain links TRBV14 with TRBJ2-3; TRBD1 agrees at 7 bases. The germline gives CDR1 SGHDN, CDR2 FVKESK. The V and J ends lost 0 bases and 1 base, in that order; junction bases with no gene match: 1. The CDR3 consists of 15 residues. CDR3 sequence reads: CASSQDQGGTDTQYF. CDR3 coding DNA: TGTGCCAGCAGCCAAGATCAGGGGGGCACAGATACGCAGTATTTT.

This clone was observed a handful of times. The chain is built from TRBV14 and TRBJ2-2, with D possibly being TRBD1 (6 bases). This CDR3 is 15 amino acids long. The V end was cut by 2 bases, the J end by 4 bases, with 11 bases between. Germline V lookup: CDR1 SGHDN, CDR2 FVKESK. The CDR3 region has the DNA TGTGCCAGCAGCCAAATAACAGGGACCACCGGGGAGCTGTTTTTT. Protein sequence: CASSQITGTTGELFF.

The chain uses TRBV6-5 and TRBJ1-1, with D unresolved. Germline CDR1 reads MNHEY; CDR2 reads SVGAGI. The CDR3 extends over 11 amino acids. The V gene lost 6 bases and the J gene lost 1 base, with 3 bases spanning the gap. The CDR3 sequence: CASSSNTEAFF. For the CDR3, the DNA is TGTGCCAGCAGCTCGAACACTGAAGCTTTCTTT.

This sequence joins TRBV15 and TRBJ1-5; D is ambiguous. CDR1 LNHNV and CDR2 YYDKDF come from the germline V gene (reference sequence). The CDR3 covers 17 residues. V was pared by 0 bases and J by 2 bases, with 14 bases between. The CDR3 region has the DNA TGTGCCACCAGCAGAGAATTCGCGTTTCTGGGCAATCAGCCCCAGCATTTT. Protein sequence: CATSREFAFLGNQPQHF.

V is TRBV4-3 and J is TRBJ2-5; 9 bases line up with TRBD1. V was pared by 3 bases and J by 3 bases, with 8 bases of the junction left unmatched. This CDR3 region has 16 residues. CDR1 and CDR2 (germline): LGHNA, YSLEER. The chain's CDR3 is CASSQGPDRGKETQYF. In DNA, the CDR3 is TGCGCCAGCAGCCAGGGACCGGACAGGGGTAAAGAGACCCAGTACTTC.

There are a few counts of this clone. This chain links TRBV7-9 with TRBJ2-7, with D possibly matching TRBD2 (6 bases). This CDR3 region has 13 residues. V lost 5 bases and J lost 3, with 11 bases in between. Germline loops: CDR1 SEHNR, CDR2 FQNEAQ (reference sequence). The CDR3 sequence: CASSPRDFYEQYF. CDR3 nucleotide sequence: TGTGCCAGCAGCCCCAGGGACTTCTACGAGCAGTACTTC.

This chain connects TRBV4-1 to TRBJ2-7; 9 bases line up with TRBD1. The junction had 5 bases not matched to a gene; V was cut back by 0 bases and J by 5 bases. CDR3 length: 15 amino acids. Germline V gives CDR1 MGHRA, CDR2 YSYEKL. The CDR3 here is CASSQDLGQGNEQYF. CDR3 DNA sequence: TGCGCCAGCAGCCAAGATCTTGGACAGGGGAACGAGCAGTACTTC.

This clone was observed a handful of times. The genes are TRBV13 and TRBJ2-7, with D possibly being TRBD1 (7 bases). V lost 8 bases to trimming and J lost 2 bases, with 13 bases between them. Germline V gives CDR1 PRHDT, CDR2 FYEKMQ (reference sequence). The CDR3 runs 13 residues. In DNA form, the CDR3 reads TGTGCCAGCGGCCGGGGGACAGCCTACGAGCAGTACTTC. Translating it yields CASGRGTAYEQYF.

DNA of the CDR3: TGTGCCAGCTCAACATCCGGGACTAGCGGGGACACAGATACGCAGTATTTT. Translated: CASSTSGTSGDTDTQYF. This chain joins TRBV18 and TRBJ2-3, with 13 bases that match TRBD2. In germline, CDR1 is KGHSH, CDR2 LQKENI. With 5 bases clipped from V and 2 bases from J, the junction kept 7 bases outside the gene matches. The CDR3 loop spans 17 amino acids.

V gene TRBV2 combines with J gene TRBJ2-7, with 7 bases that match TRBD1. The CDR3 runs 14 residues. CDR1 and CDR2 (germline): SNHLY, FYNNEI. Trimming cost V 9 bases and J 4 bases; bases outside gene matches: 12. DNA for the CDR3: TGTGCCAGTACCTCGAGGGACAGTCCTTACGAGCAGTACTTC. The encoded protein is CASTSRDSPYEQYF.

This clone was seen more than once but under ten times. CDR3 coding DNA: TGTGCCAGCAGCAAACAGGGTTACGAGCAGTACTTC. This encodes CASSKQGYEQYF. The chain is built from TRBV5-4 and TRBJ2-7, with D perhaps TRBD1 (6 bases). This CDR3 region has 12 residues. V lost 4 bases and J 4 bases, leaving 9 bases between the germline ends. Germline V lookup: CDR1 SGHNT, CDR2 YYREEE (reference sequence).

The rearrangement links TRBV7-2 to TRBJ2-6; TRBD2 might be the D (5 bases). Germline-derived CDR1 and CDR2 are SGHTA and FQGNSA. The CDR3 runs to 16 residues. V was pared by 5 bases and J by 1 base, with 12 bases between. The CDR3, as DNA: TGTGCCAGCAGCCAGCGGCGGACTTCTGGGGCCAACGTCCTGACTTTC. Translating gives CASSQRRTSGANVLTF.

The chain recombines TRBV7-6 with TRBJ2-2; TRBD2 aligns across 10 bases. The CDR3 spans 18 residues. From germline, CDR1 is SGHVS and CDR2 FNYEAQ. The V gene end was trimmed by 0 bases and the J gene end by 4 bases; junction bases not matched to a gene: 8. CDR3 sequence (DNA): TGTGCCAGCAGCTTAGCGCCCGTAGCGGGAGGCCCCACCGGGGAGCTGTTTTTT. This sequence encodes CASSLAPVAGGPTGELFF.

This clone came up a few times. This chain uses TRBV7-2 with TRBJ2-7; TRBD1 is a possible D gene (5 bases). CDR1 and CDR2 (germline): SGHTA, FQGNSA. The CDR3 contains 14 residues. V lost 0 bases, J lost 2 bases, and 8 bases lay in between. As DNA, the CDR3 is TGTGCCAGCAGCTTAGCGTCAGGGACCTACGAGCAGTACTTC. This translates into CASSLASGTYEQYF.

The sample holds a few counts of this clone. The chain carries TRBV11-1 and TRBJ2-3; D is uncertain. Germline V gives CDR1 SGHAT, CDR2 FQDESV (reference sequence). V dropped 0 bases and J dropped 0 bases, with 7 bases sitting between them. This CDR3 spans 15 amino acids. CDR3 bases: TGTGCCAGCAGCTTAGCCGGAGAGAGCACAGATACGCAGTATTTT. Translation gives CASSLAGESTDTQYF.

This clone was detected only a few times. The J gene is TRBJ2-7, the V gene TRBV6-6, with D possibly TRBD1 on 5 matching bases. The V end was cut by 6 bases, the J end by 6 bases, with 15 bases between. The CDR3 sequence is 13 residues long. Germline V CDR1 and CDR2: MNHNY, SVGAGI (reference sequence). This CDR3 reads CASSPGFHVEQYF. The CDR3 DNA follows: TGTGCCAGCAGCCCAGGGTTTCACGTCGAGCAGTACTTC.

This chain links TRBV6-5 with TRBJ2-6; D is undetermined. Germline lookup yields CDR1 MNHEY and CDR2 SVGAGI. The length of the CDR3 is 15 residues. With 6 bases removed from V and 1 base from J, the gap between germline ends came to 10 bases. CDR3 sequence: CASSLSLSGANVLTF. The CDR3 DNA reads TGTGCCAGCAGCCTAAGCCTTTCTGGGGCCAACGTCCTGACTTTC.